The rows below give T cell receptor beta chains drawn from one sample of a study of CD8 T cells in ankylosing spondylitis. MiXCR was run by TCRdb on the 5' RACE reads, yielding one entry per CDR3 protein. The sample contains about 240,000 distinct CDR3 sequences, around 7.8% of which appear only once. Sequencing was performed on blood, either unsorted or a sorted T cell fraction (not recorded which). These receptors all stem from a male donor with ankylosing spondylitis or in good health (not recorded which). Each CDR3 is given with its conserved first and last residue. The D gene is left open where the match is weak. Size values are once, few and many counts, or a class for expanded clones, and some rows have none.

d_call	clone_size	v_call	j_call	cdr3_nt	cdr3_aa
TRBD2	many	TRBV10-3	TRBJ2-1	TGTGCCATCAGTGATCCGAGGACTAGCGGGAGTGATGAGCAGTTCTTC	CAISDPRTSGSDEQFF
NA	many	TRBV12-3/TRBV12-4	TRBJ1-6	TGTGCCAGCATTCGTAGGAGGGGGTCGCCCCTCCACTTT	CASIRRRGSPLHF
NA	many	TRBV7-2	TRBJ2-3	TGTGCCAGCAGCCCCATGGGGCGCGGGCTTAGCACAGATACGCAGTATTTT	CASSPMGRGLSTDTQYF
NA	few	TRBV19	TRBJ2-6	TGTGCCAGTAGTATTACTGGGGCCAACGTCCTGACTTTC	CASSITGANVLTF
TRBD2	many	TRBV3-1	TRBJ2-4	TGTGCCAGCAGCCAAGATCCAATTAGCGGGGGCCTTCGAAGGGGCGCCAAAAACATTCAGTACTTC	CASSQDPISGGLRRGAKNIQYF
NA	many	TRBV7-8	TRBJ1-5	TGTGCCAGCAGCGCTCTACCCCGGAGCAATCAGCCCCAGCATTTT	CASSALPRSNQPQHF
NA	NA	TRBV5-1	TRBJ1-3	TGCGCCAGCAGCTTGGCCACACAGGGAGGAAACACCATATATTTT	CASSLATQGGNTIYF
NA	NA	TRBV5-6	TRBJ2-5	TGTGCCAGCAGCTCGATAGGTCGGGAAGAGACCCAGTACTTC	CASSSIGREETQYF
NA	many	TRBV7-2	TRBJ2-4	TGTGCCAGCAGCTTGGGCCAGAACAAAAACATTCAGTACTTC	CASSLGQNKNIQYF
TRBD1	NA	TRBV18	TRBJ2-2	TGTGCCAGCTCACCAGGGACAGGGAGGATCGGGGAGCTGTTTTTT	CASSPGTGRIGELFF